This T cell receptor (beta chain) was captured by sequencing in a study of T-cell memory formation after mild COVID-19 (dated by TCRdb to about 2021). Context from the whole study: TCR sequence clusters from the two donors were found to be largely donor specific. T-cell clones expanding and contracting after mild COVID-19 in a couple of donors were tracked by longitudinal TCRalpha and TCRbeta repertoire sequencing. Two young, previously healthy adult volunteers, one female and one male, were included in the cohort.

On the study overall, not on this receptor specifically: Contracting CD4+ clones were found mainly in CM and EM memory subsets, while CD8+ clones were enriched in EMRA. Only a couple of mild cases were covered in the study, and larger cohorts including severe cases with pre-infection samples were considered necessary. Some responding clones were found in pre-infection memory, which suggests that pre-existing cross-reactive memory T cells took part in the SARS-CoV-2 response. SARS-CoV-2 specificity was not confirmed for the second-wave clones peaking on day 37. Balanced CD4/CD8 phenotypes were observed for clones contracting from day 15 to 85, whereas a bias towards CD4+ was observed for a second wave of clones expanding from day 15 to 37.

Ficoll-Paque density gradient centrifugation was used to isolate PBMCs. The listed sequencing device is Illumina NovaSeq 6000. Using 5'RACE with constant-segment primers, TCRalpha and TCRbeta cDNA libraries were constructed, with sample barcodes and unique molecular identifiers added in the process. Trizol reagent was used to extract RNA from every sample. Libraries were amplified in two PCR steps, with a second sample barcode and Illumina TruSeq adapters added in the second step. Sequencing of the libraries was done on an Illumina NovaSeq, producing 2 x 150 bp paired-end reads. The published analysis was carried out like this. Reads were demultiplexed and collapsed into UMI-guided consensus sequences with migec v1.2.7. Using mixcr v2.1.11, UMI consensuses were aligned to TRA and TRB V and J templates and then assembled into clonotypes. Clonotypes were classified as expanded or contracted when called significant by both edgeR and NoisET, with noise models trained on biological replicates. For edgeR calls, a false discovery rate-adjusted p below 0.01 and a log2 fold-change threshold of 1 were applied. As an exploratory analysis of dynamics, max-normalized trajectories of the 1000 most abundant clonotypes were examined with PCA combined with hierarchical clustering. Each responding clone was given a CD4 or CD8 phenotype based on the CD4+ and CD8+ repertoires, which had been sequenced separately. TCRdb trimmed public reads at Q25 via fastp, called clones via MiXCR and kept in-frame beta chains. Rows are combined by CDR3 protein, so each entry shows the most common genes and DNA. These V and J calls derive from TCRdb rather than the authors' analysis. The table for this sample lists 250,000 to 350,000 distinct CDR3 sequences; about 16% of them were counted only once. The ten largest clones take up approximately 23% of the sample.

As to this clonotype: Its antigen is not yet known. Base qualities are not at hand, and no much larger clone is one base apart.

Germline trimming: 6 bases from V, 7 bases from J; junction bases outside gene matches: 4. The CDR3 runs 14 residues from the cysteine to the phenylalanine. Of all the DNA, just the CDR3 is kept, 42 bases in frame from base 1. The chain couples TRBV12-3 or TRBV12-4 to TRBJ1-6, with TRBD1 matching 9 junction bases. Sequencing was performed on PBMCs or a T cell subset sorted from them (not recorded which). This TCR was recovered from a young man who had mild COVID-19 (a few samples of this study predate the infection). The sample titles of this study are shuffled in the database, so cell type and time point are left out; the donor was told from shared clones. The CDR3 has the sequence CASRTGTGNSPLHF. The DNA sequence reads TGTGCCAGCAGAACCGGGACAGGGAATTCACCCCTCCACTTT.